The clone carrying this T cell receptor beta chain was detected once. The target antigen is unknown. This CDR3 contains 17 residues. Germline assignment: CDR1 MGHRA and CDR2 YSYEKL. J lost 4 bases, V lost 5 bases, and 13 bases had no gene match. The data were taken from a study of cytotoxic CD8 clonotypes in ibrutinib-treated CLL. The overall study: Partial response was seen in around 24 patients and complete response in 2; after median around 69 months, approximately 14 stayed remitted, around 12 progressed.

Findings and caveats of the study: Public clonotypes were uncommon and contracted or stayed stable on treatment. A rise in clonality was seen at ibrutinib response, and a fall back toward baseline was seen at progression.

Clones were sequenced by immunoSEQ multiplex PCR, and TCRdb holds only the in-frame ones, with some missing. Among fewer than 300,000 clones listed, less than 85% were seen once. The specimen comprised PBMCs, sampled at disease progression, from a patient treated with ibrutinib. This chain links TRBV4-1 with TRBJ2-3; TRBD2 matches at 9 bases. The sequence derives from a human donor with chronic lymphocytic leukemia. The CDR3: CASSFPGGGGPADTQYF. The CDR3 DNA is TGCGCCAGCAGCTTCCCTGGCGGGGGGGGCCCCGCAGATACGCAGTATTTT.